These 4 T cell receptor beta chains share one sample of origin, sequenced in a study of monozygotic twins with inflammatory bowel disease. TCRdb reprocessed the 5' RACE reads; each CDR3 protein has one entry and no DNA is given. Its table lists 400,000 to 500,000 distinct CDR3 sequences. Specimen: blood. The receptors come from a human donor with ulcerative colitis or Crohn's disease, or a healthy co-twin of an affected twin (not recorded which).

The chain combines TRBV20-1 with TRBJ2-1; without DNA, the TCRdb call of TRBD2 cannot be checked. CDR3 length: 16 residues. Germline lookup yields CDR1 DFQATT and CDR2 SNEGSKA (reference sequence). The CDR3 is CSARDEGTSGGYEQFF.

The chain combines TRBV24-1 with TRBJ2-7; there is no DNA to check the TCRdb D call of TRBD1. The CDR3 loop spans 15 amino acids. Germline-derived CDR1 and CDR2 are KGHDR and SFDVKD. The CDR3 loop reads CATSDTRDRAYEQYF.

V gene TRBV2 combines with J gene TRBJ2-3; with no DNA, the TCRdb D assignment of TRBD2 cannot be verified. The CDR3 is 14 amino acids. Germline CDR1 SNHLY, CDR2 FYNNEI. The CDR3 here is CASTGGGPTDTQYF. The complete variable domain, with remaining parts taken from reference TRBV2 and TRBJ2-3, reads EPEVTQTPSHQVTQMGQEVILRCVPISNHLYFYWYRQILGQKVEFLVSFYNNEISEKSEIFDDQFSVERPDGSNFTLKIRSTKLEDSAMYFCASTGGGPTDTQYFGPGTRLTVL.

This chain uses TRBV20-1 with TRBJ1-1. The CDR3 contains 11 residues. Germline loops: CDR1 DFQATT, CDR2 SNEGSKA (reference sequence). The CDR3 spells CSAGQPAEAFF.